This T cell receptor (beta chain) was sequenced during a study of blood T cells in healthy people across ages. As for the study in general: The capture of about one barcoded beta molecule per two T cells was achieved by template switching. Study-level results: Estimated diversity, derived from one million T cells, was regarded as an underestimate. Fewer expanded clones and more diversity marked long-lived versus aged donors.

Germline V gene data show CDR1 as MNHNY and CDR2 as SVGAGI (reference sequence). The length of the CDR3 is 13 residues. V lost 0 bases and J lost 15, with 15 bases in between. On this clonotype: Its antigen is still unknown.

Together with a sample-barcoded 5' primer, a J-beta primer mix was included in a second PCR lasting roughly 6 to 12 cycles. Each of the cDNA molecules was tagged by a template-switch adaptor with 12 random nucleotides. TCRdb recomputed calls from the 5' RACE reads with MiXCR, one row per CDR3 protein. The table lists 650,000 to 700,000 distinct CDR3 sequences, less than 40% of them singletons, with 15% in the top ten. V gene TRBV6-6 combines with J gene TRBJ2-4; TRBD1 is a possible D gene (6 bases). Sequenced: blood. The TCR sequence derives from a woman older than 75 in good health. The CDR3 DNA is TGTGCCAGCAGTTACTCGATCGACAGGAGAAGGTACTTC. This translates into CASSYSIDRRRYF.